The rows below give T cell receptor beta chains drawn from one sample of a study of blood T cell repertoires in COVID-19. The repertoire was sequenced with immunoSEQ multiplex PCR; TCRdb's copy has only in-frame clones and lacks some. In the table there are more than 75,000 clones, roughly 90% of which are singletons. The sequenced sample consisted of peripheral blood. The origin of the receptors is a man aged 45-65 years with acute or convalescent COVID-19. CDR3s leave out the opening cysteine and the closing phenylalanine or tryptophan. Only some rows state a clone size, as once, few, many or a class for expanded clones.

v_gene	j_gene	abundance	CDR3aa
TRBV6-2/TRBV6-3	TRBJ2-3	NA	ASSSRRDTQY
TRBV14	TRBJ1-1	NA	ASSLMGQMNTEAF
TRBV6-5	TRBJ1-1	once	ASSRTGDTEAF
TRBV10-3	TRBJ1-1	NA	AISESGNTEAF
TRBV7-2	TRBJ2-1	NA	ASSLATSGRAKGEQF
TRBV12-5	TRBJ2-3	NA	ASGYSGVRDTQY
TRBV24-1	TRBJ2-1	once	ATRSGGSYNEQF
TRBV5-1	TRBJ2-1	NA	ASSGAQGFDYNEQF
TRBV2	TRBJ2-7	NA	ACRRGLVSYEQY
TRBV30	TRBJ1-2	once	AWSDPPGLQGPVPGYT
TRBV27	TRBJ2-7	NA	ASRFTGTGYEQY
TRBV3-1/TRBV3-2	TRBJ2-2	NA	ASSHEAGGWHGELF
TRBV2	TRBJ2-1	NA	ASSGPNEQF
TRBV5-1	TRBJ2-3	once	ASSDGSTDTQY
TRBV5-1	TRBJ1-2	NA	ASSNAGQTNYGYT
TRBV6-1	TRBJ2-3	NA	ASSEWAARTDTQY
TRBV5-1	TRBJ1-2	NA	ASSLDSNYGYT
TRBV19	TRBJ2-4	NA	ASRQTGYNIQY
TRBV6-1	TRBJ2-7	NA	ASSDLTSGRRSEQY
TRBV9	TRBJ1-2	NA	ASSADNGYGYT
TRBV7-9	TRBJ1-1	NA	ASSSPGTGNTEAF
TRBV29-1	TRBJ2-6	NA	SVTTGSGANVLT
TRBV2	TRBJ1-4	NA	ASSRGTTGPTNEKLF
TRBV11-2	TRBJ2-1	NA	ASSQLRTSGGVSYNEQF
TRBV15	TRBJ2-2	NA	ATSIFGGTGELF
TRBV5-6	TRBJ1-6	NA	ASSSQGLENSPLH
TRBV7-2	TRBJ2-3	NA	ASSLVSTGDTQY
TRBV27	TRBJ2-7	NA	ASGTQVHEQY
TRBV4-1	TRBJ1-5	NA	ASSQDTGTQYLGQPQH
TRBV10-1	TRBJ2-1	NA	ASSESRASGNNEQF
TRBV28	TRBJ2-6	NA	ASRSSGANVLT
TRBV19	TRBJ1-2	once	ASSTDRYGYT
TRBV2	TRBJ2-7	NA	ASSVVGGGRGYEQY
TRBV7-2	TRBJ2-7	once	ASSVSESSYEQY
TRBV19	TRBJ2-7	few	ASSTPSTSPYEQY
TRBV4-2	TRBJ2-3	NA	ASSQKLAGGSDTQY
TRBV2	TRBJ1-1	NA	ASRKTGAVTEAF
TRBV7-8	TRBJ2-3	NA	ASSLGGTQDTQY
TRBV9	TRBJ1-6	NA	ASASGDGYNSPLH
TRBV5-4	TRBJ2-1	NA	ASSLGTSGYNEQF
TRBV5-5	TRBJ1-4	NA	ASSLWSGATNEKLF
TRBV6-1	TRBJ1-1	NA	ASSETGSRAF
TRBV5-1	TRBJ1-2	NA	ASSLAGLLYGYT
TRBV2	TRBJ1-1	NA	AINPGGPHPEAF
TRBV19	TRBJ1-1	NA	ASSIESTGTEAF